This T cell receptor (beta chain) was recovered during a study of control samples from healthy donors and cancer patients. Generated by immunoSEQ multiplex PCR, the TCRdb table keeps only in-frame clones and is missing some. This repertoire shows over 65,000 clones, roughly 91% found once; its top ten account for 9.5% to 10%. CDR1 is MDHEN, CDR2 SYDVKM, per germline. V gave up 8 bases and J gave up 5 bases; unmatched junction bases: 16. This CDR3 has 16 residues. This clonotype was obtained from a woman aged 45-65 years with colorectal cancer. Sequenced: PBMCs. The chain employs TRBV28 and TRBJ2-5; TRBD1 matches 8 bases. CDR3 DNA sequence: TGTGCCAGCCCCCCTCCCAACAGGGGGAGAGTGGAGACCCAGTACTTC. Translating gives CASPPPNRGRVETQYF.